A single sample is the source of the 9 T cell receptor beta chains below, sequenced in a study of PD-1 blockade in classical Hodgkin lymphoma. Clones were sequenced by immunoSEQ multiplex PCR, and TCRdb holds only the in-frame ones, with some missing. This repertoire shows about 18,000 clones, 70% found once; its top ten account for nearly 2.5%. Specified time point: cycle 4 day 1 (C4D1), after more than five weeks of nivolumab. Each and every patient relapsed after autologous stem cell transplantation, and patients got differing brentuximab vedotin exposure. Purified CD4+ T cells were obtained from thawed PBMCs through magnetic negative selection. Specimen: CD4+ T cells from blood, collected before the fourth cycle of nivolumab. Source of these receptors: a human donor with classical Hodgkin lymphoma.

V is TRBV7-2 and J is TRBJ2-3, with a possible D match to TRBD2 (7 bases). V lost 5 bases and J 2 bases, leaving 11 bases between the germline ends. The CDR3 sequence is 14 residues long. Germline-derived CDR1 and CDR2 are SGHTA and FQGNSA. The CDR3 nucleotides read TGTGCCAGCAGCATCGGGGGGCCCACAGATACGCAGTATTTT. This codes for CASSIGGPTDTQYF.

The V gene is TRBV11-2, the J gene TRBJ2-1, with D hard to call. The CDR3 extends over 16 amino acids. V lost 4 bases to trimming and J lost 2 bases, with 15 bases between them. Germline lookup yields CDR1 SGHAT and CDR2 FQNNGV. CDR3 amino acids: CASSSYLVSTYNEQFF. The DNA of the CDR3 is TGTGCCAGCAGCTCCTATCTAGTCAGCACCTACAATGAGCAGTTCTTC.

The J gene is TRBJ2-7, the V gene TRBV7-2; D is perhaps TRBD2 (7 bases). The germline V gene encodes CDR1 SGHTA and CDR2 FQGNSA. The CDR3 totals 15 residues. V lost 4 bases, J lost 2 bases, and 15 bases lay in between. Written as DNA, the CDR3 is TGTGCCAGCAGCTCCGGGAGGACAGTCACCTACGAGCAGTACTTC. The encoded protein is CASSSGRTVTYEQYF.

The chain couples TRBV11-2 to TRBJ2-1; D ambiguous. V was shortened by 0 bases and J by 0 bases, with 6 bases between the two germline ends. CDR1 SGHAT and CDR2 FQNNGV come from the germline V gene. This CDR3 contains 15 residues. The CDR3: CASSLDFGSYNEQFF. For the CDR3, the DNA is TGTGCCAGCAGCTTAGATTTTGGCTCCTACAATGAGCAGTTCTTC.

In the case of this clone: This sample also contains other DNA sequences that code for the same CDR3. V and J are TRBV7-6 and TRBJ1-1; TRBD1 is a possible D gene (5 bases). Germline lookup yields CDR1 SGHVS and CDR2 FNYEAQ. V lost 5 bases, J lost 1 base, and 8 bases lay in between. The CDR3 has 13 amino acids. The chain's CDR3 is CASSPGQNTEAFF. The DNA of the CDR3 is TGTGCCAGCAGCCCCGGACAGAACACTGAAGCTTTCTTT.

The rearrangement uses TRBV5-1 and TRBJ1-1; D may be TRBD1 (6 bases). V dropped 2 bases and J dropped 4 bases, with 15 bases sitting between them. This CDR3 has 15 amino acids. CDR1 is SGHRS, CDR2 YFSETQ, per germline. The CDR3 DNA is TGCGCCAGCAGCTTCGGTCTGGGGGCAGGCACTGAAGCTTTCTTT. Amino acids: CASSFGLGAGTEAFF.

In its sample, this clone ranks as medium-sized. The chain carries TRBV10-3 and TRBJ1-1, with D tentatively TRBD1 (5 bases). The CDR3 has 13 residues. The V gene lost 7 bases and the J gene lost 0 bases, with 9 bases spanning the gap. Germline CDR1 and CDR2: ENHRY and SYGVKD. CDR3 sequence: CAITGHLNTEAFF. CDR3 coding DNA: TGTGCCATCACCGGACATTTGAACACTGAAGCTTTCTTT.

The chain links TRBV7-3 to TRBJ2-3; 8 bases match TRBD2. The CDR3 runs 15 residues. V lost 4 bases to trimming and J lost 5 bases; unmatched junction nucleotides: 8. Germline CDR1 and CDR2: SGHTA and FQGTGA. The chain's CDR3 is CASSSSGLVGDTQYF. For the CDR3, the DNA is TGTGCCAGCAGCTCCTCGGGACTAGTTGGAGATACGCAGTATTTT.

The chain joins TRBV4-2 to TRBJ2-1; TRBD2 matches at 8 bases. J gave up 2 bases and V 1 base, and 10 bases lay outside the gene matches. The CDR3 contains 18 residues. The germline V gene has CDR1 LGHNA and CDR2 YNFKEQ. The CDR3 spells CASSQADSGAMAYNEQFF. CDR3 in DNA: TGTGCCAGCAGCCAAGCTGATAGCGGGGCAATGGCCTACAATGAGCAGTTCTTC.